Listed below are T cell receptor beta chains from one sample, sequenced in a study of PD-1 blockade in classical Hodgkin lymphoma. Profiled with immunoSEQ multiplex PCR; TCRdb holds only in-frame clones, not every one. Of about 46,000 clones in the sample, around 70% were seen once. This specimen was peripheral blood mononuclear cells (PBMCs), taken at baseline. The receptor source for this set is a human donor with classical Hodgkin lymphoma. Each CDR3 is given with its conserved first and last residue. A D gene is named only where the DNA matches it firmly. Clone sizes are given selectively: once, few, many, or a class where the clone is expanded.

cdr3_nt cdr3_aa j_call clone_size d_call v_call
TGTGCCAGCAGCCGAAGGCCAGGCTTAAACACCGGGGAGCTGTTTTTT CASSRRPGLNTGELFF TRBJ2-2 - - TRBV7-3
TGTGCCAGCAGTGCAGGGCCGAGCTCCTACGAGCAGTACTTC CASSAGPSSYEQYF TRBJ2-7 - - TRBV2
TGTGCCAGCAGTCCACAGGGATCCGGAAACACCATATATTTT CASSPQGSGNTIYF TRBJ1-3 - - TRBV6-1
TGTGCCAGCAGTTTGGGACAGGGAGCCTACGAGCAGTACTTC CASSLGQGAYEQYF TRBJ2-7 - TRBD1 TRBV6-5
TGTGCCACCAGCAGAGATAATGAGAGGGCGACCTTC CATSRDNERATF TRBJ1-2 - - TRBV15
TGTGCCAGCAGTTTGGGCGGGGGTCAAGAGACCCAGTACTTC CASSLGGGQETQYF TRBJ2-5 - TRBD2 TRBV28
TGTGCCTGGAGTGGGGGGACAGGGAATTCACCCCTCCACTTT CAWSGGTGNSPLHF TRBJ1-6 - TRBD1 TRBV30
TGTGCCAGCAGTTTATATGCAGGGCCCACTGAAGCTTTCTTT CASSLYAGPTEAFF TRBJ1-1 - - TRBV27
TGTGCCACTATGGACAGCTTAGCCAATCAGCCCCAGCATTTT CATMDSLANQPQHF TRBJ1-5 - - TRBV19
TGTGCCAGCAGTGAACCAATAGGGGGAAATCAGCCCCAGCATTTT CASSEPIGGNQPQHF TRBJ1-5 - - TRBV6-1
TGTGCCAGCAGTTACAGGGGGCAGGGGTACACTGAAGCTTTCTTT CASSYRGQGYTEAFF TRBJ1-1 - TRBD1 TRBV2
TGTGCCAGCAGCTTGGGGCTCAATCAGCCCCAGCATTTT CASSLGLNQPQHF TRBJ1-5 once - TRBV5-6
TGTGCCAGTAGTACCCCTAGAGCGGCTCGGATGATTTACAATGAGCAGTTCTTC CASSTPRAARMIYNEQFF TRBJ2-1 few - TRBV19
TGTGCCAGCAGCCCCCGACAAAGATTCAATCAGCCCCAGCATTTT CASSPRQRFNQPQHF TRBJ1-5 - - TRBV28
TGTGCCAGTAGTACGCATACCCCGGGCAGGGGGGGAGCTGAAGCTTTCTTT CASSTHTPGRGGAEAFF TRBJ1-1 - TRBD1 TRBV19
TGTGCCAGCAGCGTAGGGACAGGAAGGACTGAAGCTTTCTTT CASSVGTGRTEAFF TRBJ1-1 - TRBD1 TRBV9
TGTGCCAGCAGCCAAGAGTGGGGAAGCACTGAAGCTTTCTTT CASSQEWGSTEAFF TRBJ1-1 - - TRBV4-2
TGTGCCAGCAAAGCGAGGGGCCCCAACACTGAAGCTTTCTTT CASKARGPNTEAFF TRBJ1-1 - - TRBV6-5
TGCGCCAGCAGCCCGGGACAGAGCAGCGAGCAGTACTTC CASSPGQSSEQYF TRBJ2-7 - TRBD1 TRBV5-1
TGTGCCAGCAGCTTAGATTGGGGAAAGGCTTTCTTT CASSLDWGKAFF TRBJ1-1 - - TRBV7-2
TGCGCCAGCAGCCCCTGGGGCGGATTGAACACTGAAGCTTTCTTT CASSPWGGLNTEAFF TRBJ1-1 - - TRBV5-1
TGTGCCAGTAGTACCTCAGGACTGAGGGAGACCCAGTACTTC CASSTSGLRETQYF TRBJ2-5 - - TRBV19
TGCAGCGCCGAAGGGGGCCACTCCAACATTCAGTACTTC CSAEGGHSNIQYF TRBJ2-4 - TRBD1 TRBV29-1
TGTGCCAGCAGAGAACACAGGGAAGGGGGCTACACCTTC CASREHREGGYTF TRBJ1-2 - - TRBV6-5
TGTGCCAGCAGCTTATGGTGGGGTAACTCCTACGAGCAGTACTTC CASSLWWGNSYEQYF TRBJ2-7 - - TRBV7-2
TGTGCCAGCAGCTCCAGCGGGAGGGCCGAGACCCAGTACTTC CASSSSGRAETQYF TRBJ2-5 - TRBD2 TRBV7-3
TGTGCCAGCAGCTTAAGTGGTGGGGGGCTCTACGAGCAGTACTTC CASSLSGGGLYEQYF TRBJ2-7 - - TRBV7-3
TGTGCCAGCAGCGTAGCTGCAGGCCCAAGAACTAACTATGGCTACACCTTC CASSVAAGPRTNYGYTF TRBJ1-2 - - TRBV9